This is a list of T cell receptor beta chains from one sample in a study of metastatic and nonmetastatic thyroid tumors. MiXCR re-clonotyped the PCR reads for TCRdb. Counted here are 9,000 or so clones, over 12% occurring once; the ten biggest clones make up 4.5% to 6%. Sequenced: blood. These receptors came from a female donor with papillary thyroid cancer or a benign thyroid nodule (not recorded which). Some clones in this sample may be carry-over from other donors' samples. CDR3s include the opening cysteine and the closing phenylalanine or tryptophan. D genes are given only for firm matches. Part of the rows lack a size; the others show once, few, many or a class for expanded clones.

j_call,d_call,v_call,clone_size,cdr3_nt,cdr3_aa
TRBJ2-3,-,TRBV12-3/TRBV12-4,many,TGTGCCAGCAGCCGTTACACAGATACACAGTATTTT,CASSRYTDTQYF
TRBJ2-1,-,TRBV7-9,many,TGTGCCAGCAGCTCGCCGGGCCCTACCTTCAATGAGCAGTTCTTC,CASSSPGPTFNEQFF
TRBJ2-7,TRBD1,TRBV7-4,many,TGTGCCAGCAGCCCTCCGGGACAGAGCTCCTACGAGCAGTACTTC,CASSPPGQSSYEQYF
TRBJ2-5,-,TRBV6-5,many,TGTGCCAGCAGTTACTGGACAAATAGGGGGCAAGAGACCCAGTACTTC,CASSYWTNRGQETQYF
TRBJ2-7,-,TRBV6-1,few,TGTGCCAGCAGTTCGGGCCGATGGGGCGAGCAGTACTTC,CASSSGRWGEQYF
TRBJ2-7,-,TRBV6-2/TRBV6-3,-,TGTGCCAGCAGTTACACAACCTCCCCCTACGAGCAGTACTTC,CASSYTTSPYEQYF
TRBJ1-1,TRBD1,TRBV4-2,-,TGTGCCAGCAGCCATGCCGGGACAGAAACTGAAGCTTTCTTT,CASSHAGTETEAFF
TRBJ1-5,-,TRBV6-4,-,TGTGCCAGTAAACAGGTGAGTGACCAGCCCCAGCATTTT,CASKQVSDQPQHF
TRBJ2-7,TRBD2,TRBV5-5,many,TGTGCCAGCAGCTCCCCGGGGGGGGGTGGGACCTACGAGCAGTACTTC,CASSSPGGGGTYEQYF
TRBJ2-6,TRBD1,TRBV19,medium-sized,TGTGCCAGTACGGGCGGCAGGGGGCGGGCCGGGGCCAACGTCCTGACTTTC,CASTGGRGRAGANVLTF
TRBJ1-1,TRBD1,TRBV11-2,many,TGTGCCAGCAGTTCCGGCCCAGGGGGTGGGAACACTGAAGCTTTCTTT,CASSSGPGGGNTEAFF
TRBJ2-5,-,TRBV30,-,TGTGCCTGGAGTCGCCTCCTCTCCCAAGAGACCCAGTACTTC,CAWSRLLSQETQYF
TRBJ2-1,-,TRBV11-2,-,TGTGCCAGCAGCTTAGCCCGAATGAATGAGCAGTTCTTC,CASSLARMNEQFF
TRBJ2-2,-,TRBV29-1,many,TGCAGCGTCCAGTCGAACACCGGGGAGCTGTTTTTT,CSVQSNTGELFF
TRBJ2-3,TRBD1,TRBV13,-,TGTGCCAGCAGCTCTACCGGGACAGGGGGGACAGATACGCGGTATTTT,CASSSTGTGGTDTRYF
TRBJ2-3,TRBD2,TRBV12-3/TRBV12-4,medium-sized,TGTGCCAGCATTCGGACTAGCGGCACAGATACGCAGTATTTT,CASIRTSGTDTQYF
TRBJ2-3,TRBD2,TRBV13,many,TGTGCCAGCAGCTCTAGCGGGGGGACTAGCACAGATACGCAGTATTTT,CASSSSGGTSTDTQYF
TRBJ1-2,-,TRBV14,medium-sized,TGTGCCAGCAGCCAGGCAGGTTATGGCTACACCTTC,CASSQAGYGYTF
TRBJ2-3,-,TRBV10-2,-,TGCGCCAGCAGTGATCCGGGGAGTAAATCCGATACGCAGTATTTT,CASSDPGSKSDTQYF
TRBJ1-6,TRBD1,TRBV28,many,TGTGCCAGCAGTACTCAGGGGGTGAATAATTCACCCCTCCACTTT,CASSTQGVNNSPLHF
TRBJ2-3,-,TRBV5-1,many,TGCGCCAGCAGCTTAGCCGCTAGCACAGATACGCAGTATTTT,CASSLAASTDTQYF
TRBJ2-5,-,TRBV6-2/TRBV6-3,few,TGTGCCAGCAGTTACTCCGGCATAGGAGAAAACCAGTACTTC,CASSYSGIGENQYF
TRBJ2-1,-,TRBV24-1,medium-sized,TGTGCCACCAGTGTAGGCTACTCCTACAATGAGCAGTTCTTC,CATSVGYSYNEQFF
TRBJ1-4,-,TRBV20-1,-,TGCAGTGCTAGAGGGCCGGGCAGGCTGGGTGAAAAACTGTTTTTT,CSARGPGRLGEKLFF
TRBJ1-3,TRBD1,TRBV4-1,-,TGCGCCAGCAGCCTTGACAGGGAGGCGGGAAACACCATATATTTT,CASSLDREAGNTIYF
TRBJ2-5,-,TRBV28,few,TGTGCCAGCAGTTCACAGGGAGCCAGGGAGGCAGAGACCCAGTACTTC,CASSSQGAREAETQYF
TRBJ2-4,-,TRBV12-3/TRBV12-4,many,TGTGCCAGCAGCGGGACGGGAAACATTCAGTACTTC,CASSGTGNIQYF
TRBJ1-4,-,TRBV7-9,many,TGTGCCAGCAGCTTTAGACAGACTAATGAAAAACTGTTTTTT,CASSFRQTNEKLFF
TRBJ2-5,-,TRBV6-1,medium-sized,TGTGCCAGTCGGGGTCAGGTAGGGGAGACCCAGTACTTC,CASRGQVGETQYF
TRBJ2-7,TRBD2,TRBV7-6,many,TGTGCCAGCAGCTTGGGACTAGCGGCGACTTACGAGCAGTACTTC,CASSLGLAATYEQYF